The rows below give T cell receptor beta chains drawn from one sample of a study of blood T cell repertoires in COVID-19. Method: immunoSEQ multiplex PCR; TCRdb's copy keeps in-frame clones and lacks some. The data hold about 44,000 clones, with 75% to 90% observed a single time. Sequencing was done on a sample of peripheral blood. These receptors all stem from a woman of 80 years or more in a cohort sampled during active or convalescent COVID-19. CDR3s include the opening cysteine and the closing phenylalanine or tryptophan. The D gene is left open where the match is weak. Clone size is shown for a subset of rows, as once, few, many or a class of expanded clone.

D gene | clone size | J gene | V gene | CDR3 protein | CDR3 DNA
NA | NA | TRBJ1-2 | TRBV10-3 | CAISQGEDYGYTF | TGTGCCATCTCACAGGGAGAGGACTATGGCTACACCTTC
NA | NA | TRBJ2-5 | TRBV7-2 | CASRRAVSQETQYF | TGTGCCAGCAGACGCGCGGTGTCCCAAGAGACCCAGTACTTC
TRBD2 | once | TRBJ2-6 | TRBV30 | CARNGGGIGGANVLTF | TGTGCCCGGAACGGGGGGGGTATCGGTGGGGCCAACGTCCTGACTTTC
TRBD2 | NA | TRBJ2-1 | TRBV3-1/TRBV3-2 | CASSQDREWASGRDEQFF | TGTGCCAGCAGCCAAGATCGAGAGTGGGCTAGCGGGAGGGATGAGCAGTTCTTC
TRBD1 | NA | TRBJ1-5 | TRBV2 | CASSVGQGIHQPQHF | TGTGCCAGCAGTGTAGGACAGGGGATCCATCAGCCCCAGCATTTT
TRBD1 | NA | TRBJ2-7 | TRBV19 | CASSITGGSYEQYF | TGTGCCAGTAGTATAACAGGGGGTAGTTACGAGCAGTACTTC
TRBD1 | NA | TRBJ1-1 | TRBV6-5 | CASRLDRSLGAFF | TGTGCCAGCAGATTGGACAGGAGCCTTGGGGCTTTCTTT
NA | NA | TRBJ1-6 | TRBV29-1 | CSTEVGNNSPLHF | TGCAGCACCGAGGTCGGCAATAATTCACCCCTCCACTTT
NA | NA | TRBJ1-3 | TRBV27 | CASSLSPYNSGNTIYF | TGTGCCAGCAGTTTATCGCCCTATAACTCTGGAAACACCATATATTTT
TRBD2 | NA | TRBJ2-1 | TRBV7-2 | CASSLRLAGSFTGEQFF | TGTGCCAGCAGCCTTCGTCTAGCGGGGTCTTTTACGGGTGAGCAGTTCTTC
NA | NA | TRBJ2-7 | TRBV27 | CASSRHDQGEQYF | TGTGCCAGCAGTAGGCACGACCAGGGAGAGCAGTACTTC
TRBD2 | once | TRBJ2-3 | TRBV5-1 | CASSSGTSGGVDTQYF | TGCGCCAGCAGCTCCGGGACTAGCGGGGGGGTAGATACGCAGTATTTT
TRBD1 | once | TRBJ1-1 | TRBV19 | CASSGQGGASFF | TGTGCCAGTAGTGGTCAGGGGGGCGCGTCTTTCTTT
NA | NA | TRBJ1-2 | TRBV5-1 | CASSQDSLYGYTF | TGCGCCAGCAGCCAAGACAGCCTCTATGGCTACACCTTC
TRBD2 | NA | TRBJ2-3 | TRBV5-8 | CASSLPGLLTSTDTQYF | TGTGCCAGCAGCTTACCGGGACTACTGACTAGCACAGATACGCAGTATTTT
NA | NA | TRBJ2-3 | TRBV2 | CASSGDMGPQYF | TGTGCCAGCAGTGGGGACATGGGGCCGCAGTATTTT
TRBD2 | NA | TRBJ2-3 | TRBV25-1 | CASSDSTSGVVNTQYF | TGTGCCAGCAGTGACTCGACTAGCGGGGTGGTAAATACGCAGTATTTT
NA | once | TRBJ2-3 | TRBV2 | CASSDEWGRFDTQYF | TGTGCCAGCAGTGATGAGTGGGGGAGGTTTGATACGCAGTATTTT
NA | NA | TRBJ1-5 | TRBV24-1 | CATSFDSSNQPQHF | TGTGCCACCAGTTTTGACAGTAGCAATCAGCCCCAGCATTTT
NA | NA | TRBJ2-2 | TRBV5-4 | CASSSPGNRVGELFF | TGTGCCAGCAGCTCTCCGGGAAACAGGGTCGGGGAGCTGTTTTTT
NA | NA | TRBJ1-1 | TRBV30 | CARRRGGNTEAFF | TGTGCCCGCAGGCGGGGGGGAAACACTGAAGCTTTCTTT
NA | NA | TRBJ2-7 | TRBV18 | CASSPFNPRTARGQYF | TGTGCCAGCTCACCGTTTAATCCCAGGACCGCCCGGGGGCAGTACTTC
NA | few | TRBJ2-2 | TRBV7-2 | CASSLGGRVNTGELFF | TGTGCCAGCAGCTTAGGTGGCAGGGTGAACACCGGGGAGCTGTTTTTT
NA | NA | TRBJ2-1 | TRBV11-3 | CASNPGARSYNEQFF | TGTGCCAGCAACCCCGGAGCCAGATCCTACAATGAGCAGTTCTTC
NA | NA | TRBJ1-2 | TRBV5-6 | CASSFGGSDGYTF | TGTGCCAGCAGCTTTGGAGGCAGCGATGGCTACACCTTC
NA | once | TRBJ2-1 | TRBV6-5 | CASSPGSWQGNEQFF | TGTGCCAGCAGTCCCGGGAGTTGGCAAGGCAATGAGCAGTTCTTC
NA | NA | TRBJ2-7 | TRBV4-1 | CASSQDLGGVYEQYF | TGCGCCAGCAGCCAAGATCTCGGGGGAGTCTACGAGCAGTACTTC
TRBD1 | NA | TRBJ1-6 | TRBV19 | CASSNSRTGGFGSPLHF | TGTGCCAGTAGTAACTCCCGGACAGGGGGGTTTGGTTCACCCCTCCACTTT
NA | NA | TRBJ2-3 | TRBV6-5 | CASSLGGSTDTQYF | TGTGCCAGCAGCCTGGGGGGTAGCACAGATACGCAGTATTTT
NA | NA | TRBJ1-2 | TRBV1 | CTSSAWTASWGYGYTF | TGCACCAGCAGCGCGTGGACAGCCTCCTGGGGCTATGGCTACACCTTC
NA | NA | TRBJ2-1 | TRBV30 | CAWSGSSYNEQFF | TGTGCCTGGAGTGGGAGCTCCTACAATGAGCAGTTCTTC
NA | once | TRBJ2-7 | TRBV7-9 | CASRPNSIASSYEQYF | TGTGCCAGCAGACCTAACTCAATAGCCAGTTCCTACGAGCAGTACTTC
NA | NA | TRBJ1-4 | TRBV10-3 | CAISDVRGKLFF | TGTGCCATCAGTGACGTCCGGGGAAAACTGTTTTTT
TRBD2 | NA | TRBJ2-1 | TRBV6-6 | CASRKGTSGYNEQFF | TGTGCCAGCAGGAAAGGGACTAGCGGGTACAATGAGCAGTTCTTC
TRBD1 | NA | TRBJ1-1 | TRBV5-1 | CASGMTGQGGTEAFF | TGCGCCAGCGGTATGACAGGGCAGGGCGGAACTGAAGCTTTCTTT
NA | once | TRBJ2-3 | TRBV9 | CASSAAQWASTDTQYF | TGTGCCAGCAGCGCGGCTCAGTGGGCTAGCACAGATACGCAGTATTTT
TRBD1 | NA | TRBJ1-6 | TRBV5-1 | CASSSRGQGDSPLHF | TGCGCCAGCAGCTCCCGGGGACAGGGTGATTCACCCCTCCACTTT
TRBD2 | NA | TRBJ2-5 | TRBV11-2 | CASSWTSGTETQYF | TGTGCCAGCAGCTGGACTAGCGGGACAGAGACCCAGTACTTC
NA | NA | TRBJ1-2 | TRBV6-5 | CASSYGGGYGYTF | TGTGCCAGCAGTTACGGGGGGGGCTATGGCTACACCTTC
TRBD1 | NA | TRBJ1-5 | TRBV6-5 | CASRTGIGGNQPQHF | TGTGCCAGCCGGACAGGTATAGGGGGCAATCAGCCCCAGCATTTT
NA | NA | TRBJ1-1 | TRBV25-1 | CASSPQGRNTEAFF | TGTGCCAGCAGTCCCCAGGGGCGTAACACTGAAGCTTTCTTT
TRBD1 | NA | TRBJ2-7 | TRBV6-1 | CASSEAGGQGIYEQYF | TGTGCCAGCAGTGAAGCGGGGGGACAGGGAATCTACGAGCAGTACTTC